The 30 T cell receptor beta chains presented below share a single source sample, sequenced in a study of blood T cell repertoires in COVID-19. TCRdb keeps only in-frame clones here, not all; method: immunoSEQ multiplex PCR. The sample lists 320,000 or so clones; about 90% were seen once. Sequenced sample: PBMCs or T cells enriched from blood (not recorded which). The receptors originated from a woman under 40 who had recovered from COVID-19.

This clone has a handful of counts. J is TRBJ1-2 and V is TRBV9; D is possibly TRBD1 (6 bases). Germline V CDR1 and CDR2: SGDLS, YYNGEE. V lost 3 bases to trimming and J lost 5 bases, with 26 bases between them. The CDR3 loop spans 18 amino acids. In DNA, the CDR3 is TGTGCCAGCAGCGCGAGCGGGGGGCCCTCAGGCGCCAATTATGGCTACACCTTC. It codes for CASSASGGPSGANYGYTF.

This clone was found once. The V call is TRBV19, the J call TRBJ1-1; 9 nucleotides line up with TRBD1. This CDR3 region has 12 residues. Germline V CDR1 and CDR2: LNHDA, SQIVND (reference sequence). The ends lost 4 bases at V and 8 bases at J; junction bases unmatched: 2. CDR3 protein: CASSKGTGEAFF. The CDR3 DNA follows: TGTGCCAGTAGTAAGGGGACAGGGGAAGCTTTCTTT.

The CDR3 region has the DNA TGTGCCAGTAGTGCGGGGGGGCGCGGCACTGAAGCTTTCTTT. As protein: CASSAGGRGTEAFF. The chain recombines TRBV28 with TRBJ1-1; tentatively, D is TRBD1 (6 bases). Trimming cost V 9 bases and J 4 bases, with 18 bases left between them. The CDR3 has 14 amino acids. Germline-derived CDR1 and CDR2 are MDHEN and SYDVKM. Using reference TRBV28 and TRBJ1-1 for the parts outside the CDR3, the full variable domain is DVKVTQSSRYLVKRTGEKVFLECVQDMDHENMFWYRQDPGLGLRLIYFSYDVKMKEKGDIPEGYSVSREKKERFSLILESASTNQTSMYLCASSAGGRGTEAFFGQGTRLTVV.

The chain uses TRBV5-1 and TRBJ2-7; maybe TRBD1 (6 bases). The CDR3 extends over 17 amino acids. Germline loops: CDR1 SGHRS, CDR2 YFSETQ. Trimming stripped 3 bases from V and 6 bases from J, with 25 bases between. CDR3 in DNA: TGCGCCAGCAGCTCCTCGTTGGGGGCGGGCGCCTCCCGCGAGCAGTACTTC. This sequence encodes CASSSSLGAGASREQYF.

The J gene is TRBJ2-3, the V gene TRBV6-5; tentative D call: TRBD1 (5 bases). V was trimmed by 2 bases and J by 0 bases, leaving 12 bases between them. The CDR3 consists of 16 residues. Germline V gene data show CDR1 as MNHEY and CDR2 as SVGAGI. Here the CDR3 reads CASSYLGAPSTDTQYF. As DNA, the CDR3 is TGTGCCAGCAGTTACCTAGGGGCGCCTAGCACAGATACGCAGTATTTT.

This clone was observed a few times. The chain links TRBV3-1 (or the pseudogene TRBV3-2) to TRBJ1-2; maybe TRBD1 (6 bases). Germline CDR1 is LGHDT and CDR2 is YNNKEL (reference sequence). Between the trimmed V and J ends, which lost 4 bases and 3 bases, there was a span of 9 bases. CDR3 length equals 13 residues. CDR3 protein: CASSRSGDYGYTF. In nucleotides, the CDR3 is TGTGCCAGCAGCCGTTCAGGGGACTATGGCTACACCTTC.

The rearrangement uses TRBV7-7 and TRBJ1-3; D unresolved. V was cut by 1 base and J by 0 bases, with 7 bases left in between. The germline gives CDR1 SSHAT, CDR2 FNYEAQ (reference sequence). The CDR3 is made up of 15 amino acids. The CDR3 spells CASSLGPDSGNTIYF. DNA for the CDR3: TGTGCCAGCAGCTTAGGTCCAGACTCTGGAAACACCATATATTTT.

This chain links TRBV5-5 with TRBJ1-1; D is unclear. Per germline, CDR1 SGHKS and CDR2 YYEKEE (reference sequence). The CDR3 is made up of 13 amino acids. V was trimmed by 3 bases and J by 3 bases, leaving 9 bases between them. The CDR3 DNA follows: TGTGCCAGCAGCTCTTTCGGGGACACTGAAGCTTTCTTT. Protein product: CASSSFGDTEAFF. Filled out from reference TRBV5-5 and TRBJ1-1, the complete variable domain reads DAGVTQSPTHLIKTRGQQVTLRCSPISGHKSVSWYQQVLGQGPQFIFQYYEKEERGRGNFPDRFSARQFPNYSSELNVNALLLGDSALYLCASSSFGDTEAFFGQGTRLTVV.

This clone was counted between two and nine times. The chain has TRBV6-4 and TRBJ2-2; 8 bases fit TRBD1. CDR1 is MRHNA and CDR2 is SNTAGT in the germline V gene. This CDR3 has 16 amino acids. The trim removed 5 bases at V and 5 bases at J, leaving 10 bases unmatched. The CDR3 nucleotides are TGTGCCAGCAGTAAAAGGACAGGGACGGAAACCGGGGAGCTGTTTTTT. It translates to CASSKRTGTETGELFF.

This sequence joins TRBV4-1 and TRBJ1-2; possibly TRBD1 for D (5 bases). Germline V lookup: CDR1 MGHRA, CDR2 YSYEKL. The CDR3 has 17 amino acids. V was pared by 1 base and J by 0 bases, with 15 bases between. The CDR3 DNA reads TGCGCCAGCAGCCAAGGTGGGGGGGGGAACGCTAACTATGGCTACACCTTC. Its protein product is CASSQGGGGNANYGYTF.

The genes are TRBV29-1 and TRBJ1-1; weak D call: TRBD1 (5 bases). CDR1 and CDR2 from the germline V gene are SQVTM and ANQGSEA. Trimming left V 2 bases short and J 3 bases short, with 10 bases between. The CDR3 totals 13 residues. The DNA of the CDR3 is TGCAGCGTTGAAACCAGGGAGGACACTGAAGCTTTCTTT. Amino acid sequence: CSVETREDTEAFF.

The chain uses TRBV6-5 and TRBJ2-3; D unresolved. With 4 bases removed from V and 4 bases from J, the gap between germline ends came to 12 bases. Germline CDR1 and CDR2: MNHEY and SVGAGI. This CDR3 is built from 14 residues. The CDR3 coding sequence is TGTGCCAGCAGTTCAAGCCTAGTGGCAGATACGCAGTATTTT. Residues: CASSSSLVADTQYF.

The chain combines TRBV5-1 with TRBJ2-1; D possibly corresponds to TRBD1 (6 bases). Per the germline V gene, CDR1 is SGHRS and CDR2 is YFSETQ. The CDR3 is made up of 15 amino acids. Trimming took off 7 bases at V and 4 bases at J, with 18 bases between the two ends. CDR3 amino acids: CASSSGGGKYNEQFF. The CDR3 nucleotides read TGCGCCAGCTCATCTGGGGGCGGAAAATACAATGAGCAGTTCTTC.

CDR3 residues: CASSLELPGAIDGYTF. DNA of the CDR3: TGCGCCAGCAGCTTGGAACTACCGGGAGCAATCGATGGCTACACCTTC. This chain connects TRBV5-1 to TRBJ1-2; no definite D call. V was cut by 0 bases and J by 6 bases, with 18 bases left in between. The CDR3 totals 16 residues. Germline V gene sequence: CDR1 SGHRS, CDR2 YFSETQ. Full variable domain (outside the CDR3, taken from reference TRBV5-1 and TRBJ1-2): KAGVTQTPRYLIKTRGQQVTLSCSPISGHRSVSWYQQTPGQGLQFLFEYFSETQRNKGNFPGRFSGRQFSNSRSEMNVSTLELGDSALYLCASSLELPGAIDGYTFGSGTRLTVV.

The chain couples TRBV28 to TRBJ1-1, with D possibly matching TRBD1 (6 bases). The CDR3 has 16 residues. V lost 5 bases to trimming and J lost 0 bases, with 16 bases between them. Germline-derived CDR1 and CDR2 are MDHEN and SYDVKM. In DNA form, the CDR3 reads TGTGCCAGCAGTCCCCACCAGGGGTTCATGAACACTGAAGCTTTCTTT. It translates to CASSPHQGFMNTEAFF.

The chain links TRBV9 to TRBJ2-7, with D unclear. The CDR3 has 14 residues. CDR1 is SGDLS and CDR2 is YYNGEE in the germline V gene. Trimming removed 4 bases from V and 0 bases from J, with 11 bases in between. CDR3 sequence (DNA): TGTGCCAGCAGCTGGGCCAGTAGCTCCTACGAGCAGTACTTC. Its protein is CASSWASSSYEQYF.

The J gene is TRBJ2-3, the V gene TRBV5-4; D is uncertain. The V and J ends lost 0 bases and 0 bases respectively, with 11 bases between them. Germline CDR1 reads SGHNT; CDR2 reads YYREEE (reference sequence). The CDR3 extends over 16 amino acids. The CDR3 spells CASSLGSRKSTDTQYF. The CDR3 DNA is TGTGCCAGCAGCTTGGGGTCCAGGAAAAGCACAGATACGCAGTATTTT.

This sequence joins TRBV28 and TRBJ1-1; D may be TRBD1 (5 bases). Germline loops: CDR1 MDHEN, CDR2 SYDVKM. V shed 8 bases and J shed 7 bases, with 26 bases lying between them. CDR3 length equals 16 residues. The CDR3 is CASGSPGYGDSSEAFF. CDR3 DNA: TGTGCCAGCGGGTCTCCGGGCTATGGGGACTCGAGTGAAGCTTTCTTT.

The V call is TRBV4-1, the J call TRBJ1-3; TRBD1 aligns across 8 bases. The CDR3 runs to 15 residues. The J segment lost 4 bases and the V segment lost 3 bases, leaving 5 bases of the junction unmatched. Germline assignment: CDR1 MGHRA and CDR2 YSYEKL. CDR3 DNA: TGCGCCAGCAGCCAGACAAGGGACAGGGGAAACACCATATATTTT. Translated, it gives CASSQTRDRGNTIYF.

CDR3 nucleotide sequence: TGTGCCAGCAGCCAAGGGGGGGGCTGGGGCACTGAAGCTTTCTTT. It codes for CASSQGGGWGTEAFF. The rearrangement joins TRBV14 to TRBJ1-1; a weak D match, TRBD1 (6 bases). The V gene lost 1 base and the J gene lost 4 bases, with 13 bases spanning the gap. The germline V gene encodes CDR1 SGHDN and CDR2 FVKESK. The CDR3 contains 15 residues.

The rearrangement links TRBV28 to TRBJ1-2; 10 bases line up with TRBD1. The CDR3 has 14 residues. V lost 3 bases and J lost 5; bases outside the gene matches: 3. Germline CDR1 MDHEN, CDR2 SYDVKM. Here the CDR3 reads CASSFPDRGYGYTF. CDR3 DNA sequence: TGTGCCAGCAGTTTTCCGGACAGGGGGTATGGCTACACCTTC.

V gene TRBV12-3 or TRBV12-4 combines with J gene TRBJ1-2, with D perhaps matching TRBD1 (5 bases). The CDR3 loop spans 12 amino acids. V was cut by 5 bases and J by 3 bases, with 7 bases left in between. CDR3 DNA: TGTGCCAGCAGTCCAGGGTACTATGGCTACACCTTC. Residues: CASSPGYYGYTF.

This rearrangement joins TRBV6-2 or TRBV6-3 to TRBJ2-5; 9 bases are a match to TRBD1. CDR1 MNHEY and CDR2 SVGEGT come from the germline V gene. Losses at the gene ends were 5 bases for V and 5 bases for J; bases not matched to a gene: 12. The CDR3 is 16 residues long. The CDR3 bases are TGTGCCAGCAGTGGCAGGACAGGGGTGTCGTGGGAGACCCAGTACTTC. It translates to CASSGRTGVSWETQYF.

This chain connects TRBV7-9 to TRBJ1-2; 8 bases line up with TRBD1. This CDR3 contains 14 residues. The junction had 2 bases not matched to a gene; V was cut back by 1 base and J by 4 bases. Germline assignment: CDR1 SEHNR and CDR2 FQNEAQ (reference sequence). Here the CDR3 DNA reads TGTGCCAGCAGCTTAGGACAGGGGCCCTATGGCTACACCTTC. Its protein is CASSLGQGPYGYTF.

The CDR3 sequence is CASSGGTSQQYF. The DNA of the CDR3 is TGTGCCAGCAGCGGGGGGACGAGCCAGCAGTACTTC. The V call is TRBV7-6, the J call TRBJ2-7, with D possibly matching TRBD2 (6 bases). V lost 5 bases and J lost 8, with 13 bases in between. This CDR3 has 12 amino acids. CDR1 SGHVS and CDR2 FNYEAQ come from the germline V gene.

The rearrangement joins TRBV9 to TRBJ1-5; TRBD1 matches at 7 bases. J was trimmed by 6 bases and V by 3 bases; bases with no gene match: 6. Germline CDR1 and CDR2: SGDLS and YYNGEE. The CDR3 has 14 residues. CDR3 protein: CASSATGDVQPQHF. The CDR3 nucleotides read TGTGCCAGCAGCGCTACAGGGGACGTTCAGCCCCAGCATTTT. Drawing the rest from reference TRBV9 and TRBJ1-5, the complete variable domain is DSGVTQTPKHLITATGQRVTLRCSPRSGDLSVYWYQQSLDQGLQFLIQYYNGEERAKGNILERFSAQQFPDLHSELNLSSLELGDSALYFCASSATGDVQPQHFGDGTRLSIL.

The chain carries TRBV5-1 and TRBJ1-6, with D unclear. Germline CDR1 reads SGHRS; CDR2 reads YFSETQ. Between the trimmed V and J ends, which lost 3 bases and 7 bases, there was a span of 8 bases. This CDR3 region has 13 residues. The CDR3 loop is CASSSEVNSPLHF. The CDR3 DNA sequence: TGCGCCAGCAGCTCCGAGGTGAATTCACCCCTCCACTTT.

This clone was seen only a few times. V gene TRBV21-1 combines with J gene TRBJ1-1; the listed D gene, TRBD1, was not tested against the DNA. TRBV21-1 is marked as a pseudogene. CDR3 length: 15 residues. The CDR3 bases are TGTGCCAGCAGCCCTCCGGGACACCCTGAAGCTGAAGCTTTCTTT. Its protein product is CASSPPGHPEAEAFF.

The CDR3 coding sequence is TGTGCCACCAGCAGAGGTCAGGCAATGGAAGAGACCCAGTACTTC. Residues: CATSRGQAMEETQYF. The chain has TRBV15 and TRBJ2-5, with D unresolved. V shed 1 base and J shed 3 bases, with 12 bases lying between them. Germline V gives CDR1 LNHNV, CDR2 YYDKDF (reference sequence). The CDR3 totals 15 residues.

J is TRBJ1-6 and V is TRBV28; a possible D gene is TRBD1 (6 bases). Germline V gives CDR1 MDHEN, CDR2 SYDVKM. Trimming removed 3 bases at V and 7 bases at J, with 16 bases between. This CDR3 has 16 residues. The CDR3 here is CASSLGGDKGNSPLHF. In DNA, the CDR3 is TGTGCCAGCAGTTTGGGGGGGGACAAAGGGAATTCACCCCTCCACTTT.